A single sample is the source of the 8 T cell receptor beta chains below, sequenced in a study of cytomegalovirus exposure and HLA in healthy donors. In the PCR, 60 Vbeta and 13 Jbeta primers were used. Here immunoSEQ multiplex PCR was the method, and the copy in TCRdb shows in-frame clones only, minus some. This table holds hundreds of thousands of clones, around 73% found once. Source material: PBMCs. These receptors all come from a male donor in good health and CMV-seronegative.

This clone was seen a handful of times. The rearrangement joins TRBV6-5 to TRBJ2-5, with D maybe TRBD2 (6 bases). Trimming cost V 4 bases and J 5 bases, with 14 bases left between them. CDR3 length: 14 residues. Germline assignment: CDR1 MNHEY and CDR2 SVGAGI. The CDR3 region is CASSSPTRTETQYF. CDR3 in DNA: TGTGCCAGCAGTTCCCCGACTAGAACGGAGACCCAGTACTTC.

This clone was recorded a few times. V gene TRBV2 combines with J gene TRBJ1-5, with 8 bases lining up with TRBD1. Germline CDR1 is SNHLY and CDR2 is FYNNEI. V dropped 7 bases and J dropped 3; count of bases not matched to a gene: 2. The CDR3 runs 13 residues. For the CDR3, the DNA is TGTGCCAGCACGGGACAGGTCAATCAGCCCCAGCATTTT. Encoded protein: CASTGQVNQPQHF.

The chain links TRBV10-3 to TRBJ1-1, with TRBD1 matching over 8 bases. V lost 2 bases, J lost 1 base, and 3 bases stayed unmatched. The CDR3 sequence is 15 residues long. Germline CDR1 ENHRY, CDR2 SYGVKD. The CDR3 sequence is CAISEAGQANTEAFF. The DNA of the CDR3 is TGTGCCATCAGTGAGGCGGGACAGGCGAACACTGAAGCTTTCTTT.

The V gene is TRBV10-1, the J gene TRBJ2-2; unclear D gene. The germline CDR1 and CDR2 sequences are WNHNN and SYGVQD (reference sequence). The CDR3 consists of 13 residues. V was clipped by 2 bases and J by 5 bases, with 6 bases between them. Here the CDR3 DNA reads TGCGCCAGCAGTGAGGGCGGAACCGGGGAGCTGTTTTTT. This codes for CASSEGGTGELFF.

A single count supports this clone. The rearrangement joins TRBV30 to TRBJ1-5, with a possible D match to TRBD1 (5 bases). V lost 0 bases, J lost 7 bases, and 13 bases lay in between. CDR3 length: 14 residues. Germline CDR1 is GTSNPN and CDR2 is SVGIG (reference sequence). The CDR3 nucleotides are TGTGCCTGGAGTGTACATGGGGCGAGGCAGCCCCAGCATTTT. As protein: CAWSVHGARQPQHF.

This chain uses TRBV5-4 with TRBJ2-5; D may be TRBD2 (6 bases). This CDR3 comprises 13 residues. The V gene lost 0 bases and the J gene lost 3 bases, with 6 bases spanning the gap. Germline assignment: CDR1 SGHNT and CDR2 YYREEE (reference sequence). The CDR3 DNA reads TGTGCCAGCAGCTTGGGGGGGGAAGAGACCCAGTACTTC. Protein product: CASSLGGEETQYF.

The V call is TRBV5-4, the J call TRBJ1-1; 8 bases line up with TRBD1. Germline CDR1 and CDR2: SGHNT and YYREEE (reference sequence). V lost 1 base to trimming and J lost 4 bases; unmatched junction nucleotides: 3. The length of the CDR3 is 14 residues. The CDR3 sequence is CASSLQGAPTEAFF. The CDR3 nucleotides read TGTGCCAGCAGCTTGCAGGGGGCCCCCACTGAAGCTTTCTTT.

The V and J genes are TRBV19 and TRBJ2-1; tentatively, D is TRBD2 (5 bases). Trimming stripped 3 bases from V and 2 bases from J, with 8 bases between. The CDR3 loop spans 14 amino acids. Germline V gene lookup returns CDR1 LNHDA and CDR2 SQIVND (reference sequence). The CDR3 region is CASSMMTTYNEQFF. CDR3 in DNA: TGTGCCAGTAGTATGATGACTACCTACAATGAGCAGTTCTTC.